The rows below give T cell receptor beta chains drawn from one sample of a study of blood T cells in healthy people across ages. TCRdb passed the 5' RACE reads through MiXCR, listing each CDR3 protein once. The sample has 1.5 million or so distinct CDR3 sequences, around 39% seen once. The sample taken for sequencing was blood. These receptors came from a woman aged 18-29 years in good health. Both conserved end residues are part of each CDR3. D genes are given only for firm matches. Some rows have no size entry. The others give once, few or many, or a class for an expanded clone.

j_gene | v_gene | abundance | d_gene | CDR3nt | CDR3aa
TRBJ1-6 | TRBV6-5 | - | - | TGTGCCAGCAGTTATTTAAGTGATAATTCACCCCTCCACTTT | CASSYLSDNSPLHF
TRBJ2-7 | TRBV20-1 | - | - | TGCAGTGCTTTCGACGGAACCTACGAGCAGTACTTC | CSAFDGTYEQYF
TRBJ1-1 | TRBV6-5 | few | - | TGTGCCAGCAGTTCAGAGAAGAACGCTGAAGCTTTCTTT | CASSSEKNAEAFF
TRBJ2-7 | TRBV4-2 | few | - | TGTGCCAGCAGCCAAGACGAGGGCAGCTACTACGAGCAGTACTTC | CASSQDEGSYYEQYF
TRBJ2-4 | TRBV12-3/TRBV12-4 | - | TRBD2 | TGTGCCAGCAGTTTAGGGGGGGGACTACCGGGAGCGTACTTC | CASSLGGGLPGAYF
TRBJ2-7 | TRBV27 | - | - | TGTGCCAGCAGTCCCCCGGGGGGCCTATTCTACGAGCAGTACTTC | CASSPPGGLFYEQYF
TRBJ2-5 | TRBV25-1 | many | - | TGTGCCAGCAGTGAAGTTCCACCAGAGACCCAGTACTTC | CASSEVPPETQYF
TRBJ2-5 | TRBV28 | - | TRBD1 | TGTGCCAGCAGCCCCATTGACGCAGGGGGCTACAATGAGCAGTACTTC | CASSPIDAGGYNEQYF
TRBJ2-3 | TRBV24-1 | - | - | TGTGCCACCAGTGAGCCGGGATTTTTGGATACGCAGTATTTT | CATSEPGFLDTQYF
TRBJ2-7 | TRBV6-5 | few | TRBD1 | TGTGCCAGCAGTAGGGGGCCCGCCTCCTACGAGCAGTACTTC | CASSRGPASYEQYF
TRBJ1-2 | TRBV5-6 | few | - | TGTGCCAGCACCACGGGCTATGGCTACACCTTC | CASTTGYGYTF
TRBJ2-7 | TRBV6-5 | - | - | TGTGCCAGCAGTCCGGACCGCTCCGAGCAGTACTTC | CASSPDRSEQYF
TRBJ2-7 | TRBV24-1 | - | - | TGTGCCACCAGTGATGGACAGAGAGGAATCTACGAGCAGTACTTC | CATSDGQRGIYEQYF
TRBJ2-7 | TRBV20-1 | few | - | TGCAGTGCTAGAGATCAGATTAGCACCTACGAGCAGTACTTC | CSARDQISTYEQYF
TRBJ2-7 | TRBV5-1 | - | - | TGCGCCAGCAGCTTGAGGGCAGGAGCTACATACAATGAGCAGTACTTC | CASSLRAGATYNEQYF
TRBJ2-4 | TRBV5-1 | - | TRBD2 | TGCGCCAGCAGCCTAAGTGGGACTAGCGGGAGGGGAACCAAAAACATTCAGTACTTC | CASSLSGTSGRGTKNIQYF
TRBJ2-7 | TRBV5-1 | - | TRBD2 | TGCGCCAGCAGCGCCCGGGGGGACTCCTACGAGCAGTACTTC | CASSARGDSYEQYF
TRBJ2-7 | TRBV27 | - | - | TGTGCCAGCAGTTACAAGGGCAGCTCCTACGAGCAGTACTTC | CASSYKGSSYEQYF
TRBJ2-5 | TRBV20-1 | - | TRBD1 | TGCAGTGCTGCCACCCCGACAGGGGTGGAGACCCAGTACTTC | CSAATPTGVETQYF
TRBJ1-1 | TRBV20-1 | - | - | TGCAGTGCGACACAGGGTTACACTGAAGCTTTCTTT | CSATQGYTEAFF
TRBJ2-7 | TRBV12-3/TRBV12-4 | - | TRBD2 | TGTGCCAGCAGTTTAGGGGGACTAGCGGGGTTTAATGAGCAGTACTTC | CASSLGGLAGFNEQYF
TRBJ2-5 | TRBV2 | - | - | TGTGCCTCGGAGGGGGCGGTACAAGAGACCCAGTACTTC | CASEGAVQETQYF
TRBJ2-1 | TRBV20-1 | - | - | TGCAGTGCTACCGTTGACAACCTACTCCAGGATGAGCAGTTCTTC | CSATVDNLLQDEQFF
TRBJ2-3 | TRBV6-2/TRBV6-3 | few | - | TGTGCCAGCCGGGCAGGGTGGGCAGATACGCAGTATTTT | CASRAGWADTQYF
TRBJ2-3 | TRBV7-9 | - | - | TGTGCCAGCAGCTTAAAGGCGGGAACGGGGTCAGATACGCAGTATTTT | CASSLKAGTGSDTQYF
TRBJ2-1 | TRBV29-1 | - | TRBD2 | TGCAGCGTTGTTGGTGGCGGGAGGGGATACAATGAGCAGTTCTTC | CSVVGGGRGYNEQFF
TRBJ2-3 | TRBV12-3/TRBV12-4 | few | TRBD2 | TGTGCCAGCAGTTTTCTACCTAGCGGGAACGCAGATACGCAGTATTTT | CASSFLPSGNADTQYF
TRBJ1-2 | TRBV6-2/TRBV6-3 | - | - | TGTGCCAGCAGTCGGGGGGATCCGGCCGGCTACACCTTC | CASSRGDPAGYTF
TRBJ2-3 | TRBV5-1 | - | - | TGCGCCAGCAGCCCGGGTCTCTCGGGGGATACGCAGTATTTT | CASSPGLSGDTQYF
TRBJ2-3 | TRBV9 | - | TRBD2 | TGTGCCAGCAGCTTCCTTAGCGGGGGGGCCGGGGATACGCAGTATTTT | CASSFLSGGAGDTQYF
TRBJ2-6 | TRBV12-3/TRBV12-4 | few | - | TGTGCCAGCAGAACGGGACTTCCCGGCTCTGGGGCCAACGTCCTGACTTTC | CASRTGLPGSGANVLTF
TRBJ2-1 | TRBV4-2 | - | TRBD2 | TGTGCCAGCAGCCAAGAAATCTCTAGCGGGACCTACAATGAGCAGTTCTTC | CASSQEISSGTYNEQFF
TRBJ2-1 | TRBV7-3 | - | TRBD2 | TGTGCCAGCAGCTTAACAGGCGGGGGGGGGAATGAGCAGTTCTTC | CASSLTGGGGNEQFF
TRBJ2-7 | TRBV3-1 | few | TRBD1 | TGTGCCAGCAGTAAAACCGGGACAGGGGGCAACGAGCAGTACTTC | CASSKTGTGGNEQYF
TRBJ2-3 | TRBV20-1 | - | TRBD2 | TGCAGTGCTAGCCCCTGGCAACTAGCGGGGGCTCTTAGCACAGATACGCAGTATTTT | CSASPWQLAGALSTDTQYF
TRBJ2-5 | TRBV9 | - | TRBD2 | TGTGCCAGCAGCGTAGTTAGCGGGGGCTCCTCCTACAATGAGCAGTACTTC | CASSVVSGGSSYNEQYF
TRBJ2-7 | TRBV27 | - | - | TGTGCCAGCAGCCGACGGAGCACCTACGAGCAGTACTTC | CASSRRSTYEQYF
TRBJ1-4 | TRBV12-3/TRBV12-4 | - | - | TGTGCCAGCCTCTCTGGGTGGGGCAGCCCAACTAATGAAAAACTGTTTTTT | CASLSGWGSPTNEKLFF
TRBJ2-7 | TRBV6-2/TRBV6-3 | - | - | TGTGCCAGCAGTTCCCGTCGATCGGTACTAGCAAGGAGCTCCTACGAGCAGTACTTC | CASSSRRSVLARSSYEQYF
TRBJ2-3 | TRBV4-1 | few | - | TGCGCCAGCAGCCAAGGACTGCGGGACACAGATACGCAGTATTTT | CASSQGLRDTDTQYF
TRBJ2-1 | TRBV7-2 | once | - | TGTGCCAGCTTTCAGGGGGGAACTTTTACCTACAATGAGCAGTTCTTC | CASFQGGTFTYNEQFF